This paragraph covers one T cell receptor (beta chain) sequence. The antigen is not known. It was with 60 Vbeta and 13 Jbeta primers that the PCR ran. Using immunoSEQ multiplex PCR, the repertoire was profiled, and TCRdb retains in-frame clones only, with some absent. The table lists about 120,000 clones, roughly 80% of them singletons. CDR1 and CDR2 (germline): SGHRS, YFSETQ. This CDR3 region has 14 residues. V was trimmed by 6 bases and J by 1 base, leaving 14 bases between them. The data were taken from a study of cytomegalovirus exposure and HLA in healthy donors. Turning to the study itself: When 398 donors were genotyped, approximately 80% of them were found to fall in the Caucasian-associated ancestry cluster. Regarding the study as a whole: Listed as cytomegalovirus-associated were over 150 TCR beta chains. Many donors shared some public TCRs, even though most TCR sequences were rare.

This sequence joins TRBV5-1 and TRBJ2-7; a possible D gene is TRBD1 (5 bases). The TCR was taken from a woman in her thirties or forties in good health and CMV-seropositive. Material for sequencing was PBMCs. CDR3 sequence (DNA): TGCGCCAGCAACTCGGACACAGGATCCTACGAGCAGTACTTC. Protein: CASNSDTGSYEQYF.